A single sample gave rise to the 30 T cell receptor beta chains below, sequenced in a study of blood T cell repertoires in COVID-19. Sequencing used immunoSEQ multiplex PCR; TCRdb keeps in-frame clones, though not all of them. The sample records approximately 190,000 clones, 80% to 90% being singletons. Sequenced: peripheral blood. The receptors shown here come from a man aged 25 to 40 with active or convalescent COVID-19.

V is TRBV3-1 (or the pseudogene TRBV3-2) and J is TRBJ2-1; D remains ambiguous. The CDR3 has 14 amino acids. Germline-derived CDR1 and CDR2 are LGHDT and YNNKEL (reference sequence). Deletions cut 2 bases from V and 7 bases from J, with 12 bases between. The DNA for the CDR3 is TGTGCCAGCAGCCAAAAGTCTAGAGGTAATGAGCAGTTCTTC. Its translation is CASSQKSRGNEQFF.

The gene calls are TRBV7-8 and TRBJ2-7; the match to TRBD1 covers 9 bases. Germline trimming cut 5 bases from V and 6 bases from J; bases unmatched to any gene: 8. The CDR3 runs 14 residues. Germline V lookup: CDR1 SGHVS, CDR2 FQNEAQ. The CDR3 DNA reads TGTGCCAGCAGCCCACAGGGGGCCGTTCTCGAGCAGTACTTC. Its protein is CASSPQGAVLEQYF.

The V gene is TRBV30, the J gene TRBJ1-1; unclear D gene. Germline V gives CDR1 GTSNPN, CDR2 SVGIG (reference sequence). This CDR3 spans 12 amino acids. V was pared by 0 bases and J by 7 bases, with 9 bases between. The CDR3 loop is CAWSVSSFEAFF. Here the CDR3 DNA reads TGTGCCTGGAGTGTATCCTCGTTTGAAGCTTTCTTT.

CDR3 amino acids: CAWKQALYRETYFNYGYTF. DNA of the CDR3: TGTGCCTGGAAACAAGCCCTATACAGGGAAACCTACTTTAACTATGGCTACACCTTC. The V gene is TRBV30, the J gene TRBJ1-2; maybe TRBD1 (6 bases). The CDR3 is 19 residues long. CDR1 and CDR2 (germline): GTSNPN, SVGIG (reference sequence). With 4 bases removed from V and 1 base from J, the gap between germline ends came to 28 bases.

This chain connects TRBV5-1 to TRBJ1-5; TRBD1 aligns across 7 bases. This CDR3 is built from 14 residues. The V gene's germline CDR1 is SGHRS and CDR2 YFSETQ. V lost 5 bases to trimming and J lost 5 bases; unmatched junction nucleotides: 7. The CDR3 region has the DNA TGCGCCAGCAGGGAGGGACAGTACGATCAGCCCCAGCATTTT. Translating it yields CASREGQYDQPQHF.

The V call is TRBV11-2, the J call TRBJ1-3; D gene unclear. Germline CDR1 SGHAT, CDR2 FQNNGV. V lost 6 bases to trimming and J lost 0 bases, with 12 bases between them. The CDR3 spans 15 residues. The CDR3 DNA reads TGTGCCAGCAGGTCCCTCTTGAGCTCTGGAAACACCATATATTTT. Its translation: CASRSLLSSGNTIYF.

The chain carries TRBV28 and TRBJ1-2; TRBD1 matches 8 bases. Germline CDR1 reads MDHEN; CDR2 reads SYDVKM. The J segment lost 4 bases and the V segment lost 5 bases, leaving 9 bases of the junction unmatched. CDR3 length equals 15 residues. The CDR3, as DNA: TGTGCCAGCAGTCCTGGGACAGGCCGTTCCTATGGCTACACCTTC. This codes for CASSPGTGRSYGYTF.

V usage is TRBV28 and J usage is TRBJ2-7, with a weak D call TRBD1 (5 bases). Germline V gene sequence: CDR1 MDHEN, CDR2 SYDVKM. The germline V and J ends were trimmed by 2 bases and 7 bases, with 9 bases remaining between them. CDR3 length equals 12 residues. The CDR3 reads CASSLAGKEQYF. The CDR3 region has the DNA TGTGCCAGCAGTTTAGCAGGGAAGGAGCAGTACTTC.

V is TRBV9 and J is TRBJ1-2; 8 bases agree with TRBD1. Trimming removed 4 bases from V and 6 bases from J; junction bases left unmatched: 11. CDR3 length equals 15 residues. Germline V gene sequence: CDR1 SGDLS, CDR2 YYNGEE. The CDR3, as DNA: TGTGCCAGCAGCCCAGGGCCCGACAGGGGCCATGGCTACACCTTC. Protein sequence: CASSPGPDRGHGYTF. The full variable domain, its missing parts supplied by reference TRBV9 and TRBJ1-2, is DSGVTQTPKHLITATGQRVTLRCSPRSGDLSVYWYQQSLDQGLQFLIQYYNGEERAKGNILERFSAQQFPDLHSELNLSSLELGDSALYFCASSPGPDRGHGYTFGSGTRLTVV.

The rearrangement uses TRBV28 and TRBJ1-2; no clear D. Germline CDR1 and CDR2: MDHEN and SYDVKM. The CDR3 runs to 12 residues. The V end was cut by 5 bases, the J end by 4 bases, with 8 bases between. The CDR3 loop reads CASSLGGYGYTF. The CDR3 DNA is TGTGCCAGCAGTCTAGGTGGCTATGGCTACACCTTC.

This clone appeared many times. The rearrangement joins TRBV7-8 to TRBJ2-1, with D unclear. The CDR3 has 14 residues. Between the trimmed V and J ends, which lost 0 bases and 4 bases, there was a span of 7 bases. CDR1 and CDR2 (germline): SGHVS, FQNEAQ. The CDR3 here is CASSLASTYNEQFF. In DNA, the CDR3 is TGTGCCAGCAGCTTAGCGTCCACTTACAATGAGCAGTTCTTC.

This clone has just a few counts. CDR3 protein: CASHEGLINQPQHF. CDR3 coding DNA: TGTGCCAGCCATGAGGGACTGATCAATCAGCCCCAGCATTTT. The chain is built from TRBV6-5 and TRBJ1-5; weak D call: TRBD1 (5 bases). V was pared by 8 bases and J by 3 bases, with 14 bases between. This CDR3 contains 14 residues. The germline gives CDR1 MNHEY, CDR2 SVGAGI.

This clone appeared once. The rearrangement links TRBV2 to TRBJ1-2; weak D call: TRBD1 (6 bases). Trimming took off 7 bases at V and 8 bases at J, with 17 bases between the two ends. The germline V gene encodes CDR1 SNHLY and CDR2 FYNNEI. The CDR3 runs 13 residues. CDR3 coding DNA: TGTGCCAGCAAGGGGGAAAAAACCGGGGGCTACACCTTC. Translation gives CASKGEKTGGYTF.

The gene calls are TRBV10-3 and TRBJ2-2, with D hard to call. The V end lost 4 bases, the J end lost 1 base, and 7 bases lay between the germline ends. This CDR3 region has 14 residues. Germline-derived CDR1 and CDR2 are ENHRY and SYGVKD. CDR3 residues: CAISGTRNTGELFF. The CDR3 DNA follows: TGTGCCATCAGTGGAACCAGGAACACCGGGGAGCTGTTTTTT.

The chain has TRBV7-8 and TRBJ1-5; 9 positions agree with TRBD1. Germline CDR1 and CDR2: SGHVS and FQNEAQ. V was clipped by 3 bases and J by 1 base; unmatched bases: 10. The length of the CDR3 is 18 residues. The CDR3 loop is CASSLRTGTGQSNQPQHF. The CDR3 bases are TGTGCCAGCAGCTTGCGGACCGGGACAGGGCAAAGCAATCAGCCCCAGCATTTT.

V gene TRBV5-4 combines with J gene TRBJ1-3; 7 nucleotides align to TRBD1. Per germline, CDR1 SGHNT and CDR2 YYREEE (reference sequence). V gave up 5 bases and J gave up 4 bases; unmatched junction bases: 12. The CDR3 runs 16 residues. CDR3 DNA: TGTGCCAGCAGGCGACAGGGAATAGCTTCCGGAAACACCATATATTTT. As protein: CASRRQGIASGNTIYF.

The chain recombines TRBV19 with TRBJ1-1, with TRBD1 matching over 11 bases. Germline V gene lookup returns CDR1 LNHDA and CDR2 SQIVND (reference sequence). Trimming at V came to 8 bases and at J to 1 base, leaving 6 bases not matched to a gene. The CDR3 has 15 amino acids. CDR3 DNA: TGTGCCAGTCACCGGGACAGGGGGGGGAACACTGAAGCTTTCTTT. It encodes CASHRDRGGNTEAFF.

The V gene is TRBV7-8, the J gene TRBJ2-7; D remains ambiguous. Trimming left V 5 bases short and J 2 bases short, with 4 bases between. In germline, CDR1 is SGHVS, CDR2 FQNEAQ. The CDR3 is made up of 11 amino acids. CDR3 protein: CASSPAYEQYF. The CDR3 DNA follows: TGTGCCAGCAGCCCCGCCTACGAGCAGTACTTC.

V usage is TRBV5-6 and J usage is TRBJ2-3; TRBD1 might be the D (5 bases). Per the germline V gene, CDR1 is SGHDT and CDR2 is YYEEEE. Trimming left V 0 bases short and J 2 bases short, with 13 bases between. The CDR3 runs 16 residues. The CDR3 reads CASSLDRDRYTDTQYF. As DNA, the CDR3 is TGTGCCAGCAGCTTGGATCGAGACAGATACACAGATACGCAGTATTTT.

This clone came up a few times. The chain couples TRBV18 to TRBJ2-7; D not certain. Germline loops: CDR1 KGHSH, CDR2 LQKENI. The CDR3 loop spans 11 amino acids. V shed 5 bases and J shed 6 bases, with 8 bases lying between them. CDR3 DNA: TGTGCCAGCTCAGCGTCGGGCGAGCAGTACTTC. It yields the protein CASSASGEQYF.

This clone has more than one count but fewer than ten. V usage is TRBV7-2 and J usage is TRBJ2-2; D ambiguous. This CDR3 is built from 14 residues. Germline CDR1 SGHTA, CDR2 FQGNSA. The V end lost 1 base, the J end lost 3 bases, and 6 bases lay between the germline ends. The CDR3 region is CASSLGQDTGELFF. In nucleotides, the CDR3 is TGTGCCAGCAGCTTAGGACAAGACACCGGGGAGCTGTTTTTT.

The V gene is TRBV28, the J gene TRBJ1-1; no definite D call. CDR1 is MDHEN and CDR2 is SYDVKM in the germline V gene. Trimming stripped 2 bases from V and 8 bases from J, with 6 bases between. The CDR3 length is 11 residues. CDR3 residues: CASSLSQEAFF. DNA for the CDR3: TGTGCCAGCAGTTTAAGCCAAGAAGCTTTCTTT.

The V call is TRBV24-1, the J call TRBJ2-1, with D possibly being TRBD1 (5 bases). V lost 9 bases to trimming and J lost 0 bases, with 11 bases between them. The CDR3 is 14 amino acids. The germline V gene has CDR1 KGHDR and CDR2 SFDVKD. The CDR3 nucleotides read TGTGCCACCGGACACCTGAGCTCCTACAATGAGCAGTTCTTC. Amino acid sequence: CATGHLSSYNEQFF.

The chain links TRBV30 to TRBJ1-6; TRBD1 agrees at 9 bases. The V segment lost 2 bases and the J segment 10 bases; nucleotides outside the gene matches: 6. The CDR3 has 14 amino acids. Per germline, CDR1 GTSNPN and CDR2 SVGIG (reference sequence). As DNA, the CDR3 is TGTGCCTGGAGTTCGGGACAGGGTTCCTCACCCCTCCACTTT. Encoded protein: CAWSSGQGSSPLHF.

CDR3 loop: CAWSVGGLYEQYV. The CDR3 DNA reads as TGTGCCTGGAGTGTAGGCGGCCTATACGAGCAGTACGTC. The genes are TRBV30 and TRBJ2-7, with D uncertain. Germline-derived CDR1 and CDR2 are GTSNPN and SVGIG (reference sequence). CDR3 length: 13 amino acids. Trimming shortened V by 0 bases and J by 4 bases, and 10 bases separated the two germline ends.

The chain links TRBV28 to TRBJ1-4, with 8 bases lining up with TRBD1. CDR1 and CDR2 from the germline V gene are MDHEN and SYDVKM. This CDR3 comprises 17 residues. Trimming cost V 3 bases and J 5 bases; bases outside gene matches: 11. For the CDR3, the DNA is TGTGCCAGCAGTTTCCGGACAGGGACCTCCCTAAATGAAAAACTGTTTTTT. It is translated as CASSFRTGTSLNEKLFF.

The rearrangement joins TRBV29-1 to TRBJ1-3; 10 nucleotides match TRBD1. V shed 4 bases, J shed 3 bases, and the junction held 15 bases outside the gene matches. The CDR3 runs 18 residues. From germline, CDR1 is SQVTM and CDR2 ANQGSEA. The CDR3 nucleotides are TGCAGCGTTGTAAGCTTTAAACCGGGACAGGGGCTTGGAAACACCATATATTTT. It yields the protein CSVVSFKPGQGLGNTIYF.

This sequence joins TRBV3-1 (or the pseudogene TRBV3-2) and TRBJ2-2; D possibly corresponds to TRBD1 (6 bases). Trimming cost V 2 bases and J 7 bases, with 11 bases left between them. This CDR3 has 14 amino acids. Per germline, CDR1 LGHDT and CDR2 YNNKEL (reference sequence). The CDR3 nucleotides are TGTGCCAGCAGCCAACGGCAGGGGAACGGGGAGCTGTTTTTT. This gives the protein CASSQRQGNGELFF.

This clone came up a few times. The J gene is TRBJ1-2, the V gene TRBV9; 7 bases fit TRBD1. In germline, CDR1 is SGDLS, CDR2 YYNGEE. J gave up 3 bases and V 4 bases, and 12 bases lay outside the gene matches. The CDR3 is 16 residues long. The CDR3 loop reads CASSPTTGQTYYGYTF. As DNA, the CDR3 is TGTGCCAGCAGCCCTACTACGGGACAGACTTACTATGGCTACACCTTC.

The gene calls are TRBV5-4 and TRBJ1-2; weak D call: TRBD1 (6 bases). The germline gives CDR1 SGHNT, CDR2 YYREEE (reference sequence). The V end lost 0 bases, the J end lost 8 bases, and 17 bases lay between the germline ends. This CDR3 contains 15 residues. CDR3 DNA sequence: TGTGCCAGCAGCTTGGCACAAGGGACATCCGGCGGCTACACCTTC. Translated, it gives CASSLAQGTSGGYTF.